This TCR beta chain was retrieved from a study of cytomegalovirus exposure and HLA in healthy donors. Study-level results: A missense variant in DCLRE1C was later tied to TCR beta V- and J-gene trimming. The classifier reportedly diagnosed cytomegalovirus status with high specificity and sensitivity.

Trimming took off 0 bases at V and 5 bases at J, with 9 bases between the two ends. The CDR3 is made up of 13 amino acids. CDR1 is SGHKS and CDR2 is YYEKEE in the germline V gene (reference sequence). Though nominally healthy at sampling, donors likely had unrecorded immune exposures. Amplification used 60 Vbeta primers and 13 Jbeta primers. Sequencing was performed with immunoSEQ multiplex PCR; in TCRdb, only in-frame clones are kept and a portion is missing. This sample has 150,000 to 200,000 clones, with 70% to 85% found just once. In this sample, this clone turned up a few times. Its antigen is as yet unknown.

The chain couples TRBV5-5 to TRBJ2-7; no reliable D call. Sequencing input: PBMCs. This TCR was sampled from a woman between 55 and 75 years old in good health and CMV-seropositive. The CDR3 DNA follows: TGTGCCAGCAGCTTGGAGTATCGCGACGAGCAGTACTTC. This encodes CASSLEYRDEQYF. Drawing the rest from reference TRBV5-5 and TRBJ2-7, the complete variable domain is DAGVTQSPTHLIKTRGQQVTLRCSPISGHKSVSWYQQVLGQGPQFIFQYYEKEERGRGNFPDRFSARQFPNYSSELNVNALLLGDSALYLCASSLEYRDEQYFGPGTRLTVT.